These 23 T cell receptor beta chains were sequenced from one sample in a study of CXCR3-negative and CXCR3-positive naive CD8 T cells (dated by TCRdb to between 2017 and 2020). The investigation overall reported the following: Compared with CXCR3-negative naive cells, CXCR3-positive naive cells had TRB CDR3s with higher hydrophobicity (lower Kidera factor 4), lower energy, and higher strength and volume indices.

These reads were obtained on a NextSeq 550. The Human TCR Profiling Kit (MiLaboratory) was used to make UMI-labeled 5' RACE TRB cDNA libraries. TCRdb reprocessed the raw reads; every CDR3 protein sequence is a single record, and DNA is not supplied. For this sample, the table gives approximately 88,000 distinct CDR3 sequences. The top ten clones comprise approximately 0.54% of the sample. These TCRs are of unknown antigen specificity. The sample taken for sequencing was naive CXCR3+ CD8+ T cells from blood. The intended sense of this specimen's cell subset or site label: CD45RO-CCR7+CD27+CD95- naive CD8+ T cells expressing CXCR3 (TNR3+). Source of these receptors: a human donor in good health. Some clones in this sample may be carry-over from other donors' samples.

The CDR3 spells CSARASGAFRDTQYF. The J gene is TRBJ2-3, the V gene TRBV20-1; as DNA is missing, the TRBD2 call by TCRdb cannot be tested. Germline lookup yields CDR1 DFQATT and CDR2 SNEGSKA (reference sequence). The CDR3 is 15 amino acids.

The chain combines TRBV2 with TRBJ2-2; the TRBD2 assignment by TCRdb is unverifiable without DNA. The germline V gene encodes CDR1 SNHLY and CDR2 FYNNEI. This CDR3 contains 16 residues. The CDR3 is CASSTSGGKNTGELFF.

V is TRBV7-2 and J is TRBJ2-1; without DNA, the TCRdb call of TRBD2 cannot be checked. The CDR3 has 14 amino acids. Germline CDR1 reads SGHTA; CDR2 reads FQGNSA. The chain's CDR3 is CASSLPAGGNEQFF.

The rearrangement links TRBV30 to TRBJ2-1; TCRdb's D gene call, TRBD2, goes unchecked for lack of DNA. Germline loops: CDR1 GTSNPN, CDR2 SVGIG (reference sequence). This CDR3 region has 11 residues. CDR3: CAWSEGREQFF. The entire variable domain, with the rest obtained from reference TRBV30 and TRBJ2-1, is as follows: SQTIHQWPATLVQPVGSPLSLECTVEGTSNPNLYWYRQAAGRGLQLLFYSVGIGQISSEVPQNLSASRPQDRQFILSSKKLLLSDSGFYLCAWSEGREQFFGPGTRLTVL.

V usage is TRBV12-3 or TRBV12-4 and J usage is TRBJ2-3; TCRdb's D call of TRBD2 is untestable without DNA. The CDR3 is made up of 14 amino acids. The CDR3 is CASGRAGSTDTQYF.

The J gene is TRBJ2-1, the V gene TRBV28; TCRdb calls TRBD2, which cannot be checked without DNA. The CDR3 spans 14 residues. The germline CDR1 and CDR2 sequences are MDHEN and SYDVKM. This chain's CDR3 is CASGLGLGGNEQFF.

V usage is TRBV7-9 and J usage is TRBJ2-1. Germline V gives CDR1 SEHNR, CDR2 FQNEAQ (reference sequence). The CDR3 spans 14 residues. This CDR3 reads CASSLPLSYNEQFF.

The V call is TRBV12-3 or TRBV12-4, the J call TRBJ2-2. The CDR3 is 11 residues long. The CDR3 region is CASTSTGELFF.

The V call is TRBV12-3 or TRBV12-4, the J call TRBJ1-5. There are 13 residues in the CDR3. The CDR3 spells CASSLFKSQPQHF.

The CDR3 sequence: CASSVQLSGANVLTF. This sequence joins TRBV19 and TRBJ2-6. The CDR3 runs to 15 residues. CDR1 and CDR2 (germline): LNHDA, SQIVND (reference sequence). The full variable domain, in which reference TRBV19 and TRBJ2-6 provide the parts outside the CDR3, is DGGITQSPKYLFRKEGQNVTLSCEQNLNHDAMYWYRQDPGQGLRLIYYSQIVNDFQKGDIAEGYSVSREKKESFPLTVTSAQKNPTAFYLCASSVQLSGANVLTFGAGSRLTVL.

This chain links TRBV12-3 or TRBV12-4 with TRBJ2-1; checking the TCRdb D call of TRBD1 is not possible without DNA. This CDR3 has 17 amino acids. CDR3 in amino acids: CASSLTLPSFPYNEQFF.

The genes are TRBV28 and TRBJ2-7; TCRdb returns TRBD1, unconfirmable since there is no DNA. The CDR3 has 14 amino acids. Germline V lookup: CDR1 MDHEN, CDR2 SYDVKM. This CDR3 is CASSTQGLFDEQYF.

The chain carries TRBV28 and TRBJ2-1; TCRdb lists TRBD1, though no DNA is available to test this call. This CDR3 has 14 residues. The germline gives CDR1 MDHEN, CDR2 SYDVKM. CDR3 amino acids: CASNPAITYNEQFF.

The chain uses TRBV28 and TRBJ2-7; TCRdb selects TRBD2, and the lack of DNA leaves this call unchecked. This CDR3 contains 14 residues. Germline CDR1 is MDHEN and CDR2 is SYDVKM. This chain's CDR3 is CASTQRAPGASWYF.

The chain uses TRBV5-1 and TRBJ2-3. This CDR3 comprises 13 residues. Germline CDR1 and CDR2: SGHRS and YFSETQ. The CDR3 sequence: CASSLLWSDTQYF.

The gene calls are TRBV15 and TRBJ2-1. CDR3 size: 12 residues. Germline V gene lookup returns CDR1 LNHNV and CDR2 YYDKDF (reference sequence). CDR3 amino acids: CATRTHYNEQFF.

The V gene is TRBV12-3 or TRBV12-4, the J gene TRBJ2-7; TCRdb's assignment of TRBD1 cannot be checked, as there is no DNA. The CDR3 loop spans 14 amino acids. CDR3 sequence reads: CASSATGAESKQYF.

V and J are TRBV7-9 and TRBJ2-5. Germline V gene lookup returns CDR1 SEHNR and CDR2 FQNEAQ (reference sequence). This CDR3 region has 12 residues. The CDR3 sequence is CASSFSTETQYF.

J is TRBJ2-7 and V is TRBV28; there is no DNA to check the TCRdb D call of TRBD1. CDR3 length: 13 amino acids. Germline assignment: CDR1 MDHEN and CDR2 SYDVKM. CDR3 residues: CASTTGTSYEQYF. The whole variable domain, remainder taken from reference TRBV28 and TRBJ2-7, is DVKVTQSSRYLVKRTGEKVFLECVQDMDHENMFWYRQDPGLGLRLIYFSYDVKMKEKGDIPEGYSVSREKKERFSLILESASTNQTSMYLCASTTGTSYEQYFGPGTRLTVT.

The chain has TRBV29-1 and TRBJ1-2; lacking DNA, the TRBD1 call made by TCRdb goes unchecked. CDR3 length equals 14 residues. The V gene's germline CDR1 is SQVTM and CDR2 ANQGSEA. The CDR3 spells CSVDLRGSSYGYTF.

The chain has TRBV27 and TRBJ2-5. The CDR3 spans 14 residues. Germline loops: CDR1 MNHEY, CDR2 SMNVEV (reference sequence). CDR3 residues: CASSSRRPRETQYF.

V usage is TRBV20-1 and J usage is TRBJ2-1. CDR3 length: 13 amino acids. Looked up from germline, CDR1 is DFQATT and CDR2 is SNEGSKA (reference sequence). CDR3 protein: CSAPTVGYNEQFF.

This chain links TRBV5-1 with TRBJ1-1. The length of the CDR3 is 14 residues. Germline V gene sequence: CDR1 SGHRS, CDR2 YFSETQ. The CDR3 region is CASSPDVGGTEAFF. The variable domain in full, with the rest retrieved from reference TRBV5-1 and TRBJ1-1, is KAGVTQTPRYLIKTRGQQVTLSCSPISGHRSVSWYQQTPGQGLQFLFEYFSETQRNKGNFPGRFSGRQFSNSRSEMNVSTLELGDSALYLCASSPDVGGTEAFFGQGTRLTVV.